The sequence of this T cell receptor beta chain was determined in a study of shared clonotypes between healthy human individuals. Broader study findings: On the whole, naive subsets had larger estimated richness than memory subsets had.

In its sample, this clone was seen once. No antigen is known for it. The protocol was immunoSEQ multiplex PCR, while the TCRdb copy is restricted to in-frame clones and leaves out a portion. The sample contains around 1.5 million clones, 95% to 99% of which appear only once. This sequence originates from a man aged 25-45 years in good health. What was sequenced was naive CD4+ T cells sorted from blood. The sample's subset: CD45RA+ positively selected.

This chain's CDR3 is CASRGPTGLHEQFF. Here the CDR3 DNA reads TGTGCCAGCAGGGGCCCTACAGGTTTGCATGAGCAGTTCTTC. The chain links TRBV28 to TRBJ2-1; maybe TRBD1 (5 bases). The germline V gene has CDR1 MDHEN and CDR2 SYDVKM. This CDR3 contains 14 residues. Trimming removed 6 bases at V and 8 bases at J, with 17 bases between.